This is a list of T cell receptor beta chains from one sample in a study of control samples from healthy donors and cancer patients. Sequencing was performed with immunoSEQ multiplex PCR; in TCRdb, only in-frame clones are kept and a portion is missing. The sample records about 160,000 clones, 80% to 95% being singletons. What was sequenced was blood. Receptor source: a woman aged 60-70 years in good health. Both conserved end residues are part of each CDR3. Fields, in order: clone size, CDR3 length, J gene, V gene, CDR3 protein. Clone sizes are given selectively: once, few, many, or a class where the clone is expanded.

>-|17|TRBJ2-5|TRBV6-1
CASSESVGGNTRETQYF
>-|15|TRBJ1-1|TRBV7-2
CASSPGVRSYIEAFF
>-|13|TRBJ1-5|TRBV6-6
CASRQQGNQPQHF
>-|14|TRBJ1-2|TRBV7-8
CASSLGRLPYGYTF
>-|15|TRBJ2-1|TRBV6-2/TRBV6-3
CASSYRRGLYNEQFF
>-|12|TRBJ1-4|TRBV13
CASSFRWEKLFF
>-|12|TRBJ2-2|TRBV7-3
CASSQIPGELFF
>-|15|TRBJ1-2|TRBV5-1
CASSITGVTADGYTF
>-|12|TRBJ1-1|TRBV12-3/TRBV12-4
CASTAPNTEAFF
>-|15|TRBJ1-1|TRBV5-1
CASSLGQGADTEAFF
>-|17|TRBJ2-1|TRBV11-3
CASSLLSGGASGNEQFF
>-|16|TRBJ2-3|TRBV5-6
CASKSLAGGSTDTQYF
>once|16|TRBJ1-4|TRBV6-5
CASSYSTDGVYEKLFF
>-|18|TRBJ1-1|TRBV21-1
CASSLKEGDRGCRTEAFF
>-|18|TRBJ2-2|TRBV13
CASSRATPLPLDTGELFF
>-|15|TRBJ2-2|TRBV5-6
CASSFGGFSSGELFF
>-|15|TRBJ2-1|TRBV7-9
CASPVSGGIYNEQFF
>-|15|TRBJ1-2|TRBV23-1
CASSAQDTSNYGYTF
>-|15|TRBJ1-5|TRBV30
CAWTSQGGSNQPQHF
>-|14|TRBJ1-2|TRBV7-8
CAGSLQGSNYGYTF
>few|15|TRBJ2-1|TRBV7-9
CASSLILAQHDEQFF
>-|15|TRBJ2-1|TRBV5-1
CASSLSGGVFDEQFF
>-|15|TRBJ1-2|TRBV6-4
CASRQTGTLDYGYTF
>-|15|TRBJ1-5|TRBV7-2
CASSQINTRNQPQHF
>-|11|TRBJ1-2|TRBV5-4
CASSSGSGYTF
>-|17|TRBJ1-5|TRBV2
CASSEGSGTHSNQPQHF